These 29 T cell receptor beta chains were all obtained from the same sample, sequenced in a study of response to subunit inactivated influenza vaccine (dated by TCRdb to the late 2010s). Library prep was done by RT-PCR. Sequencing instrument: Illumina HiSeq 2500. The public reads were reanalyzed by TCRdb: fastp trimming at Q25, MiXCR alignment, in-frame beta chains only. Every entry covers one CDR3 protein and lists the most common genes and DNA from its rows. The sample contains hundreds of thousands of distinct CDR3 sequences, 15% to 20% of them found a single time. Jointly, the top ten make up around 9.9% of the sample. The source material was PBMCs from blood, sampled 4 to 6 days after vaccination. The receptors were sampled from a man in his fifties or sixties who received an inactivated influenza vaccine. Donor details come from another sample of the same person, matched by shared clones.

DNA for the CDR3: TGTGCCACCAGTGATCCGGGACAGGGCTCCTACGAGCAGTACTTC. This sequence encodes CATSDPGQGSYEQYF. The chain has TRBV24-1 and TRBJ2-7; 9 nucleotides line up with TRBD1. This CDR3 is built from 15 residues. Germline V gene data show CDR1 as KGHDR and CDR2 as SFDVKD. V gave up 3 bases and J gave up 0 bases; unmatched junction bases: 2.

This clonotype turned up a few times. This chain joins TRBV4-2 and TRBJ2-3, with 9 nucleotides matching TRBD2. V shed 2 bases, J shed 6 bases, and the junction held 6 bases outside the gene matches. This CDR3 region has 15 residues. From germline, CDR1 is LGHNA and CDR2 YNFKEQ. The CDR3 DNA sequence: TGTGCCAGCAGCCAAACCGGGACTAGCAGGGATACGCAGTATTTT. Translating gives CASSQTGTSRDTQYF.

The chain joins TRBV7-9 to TRBJ2-2; possibly TRBD2 for D (7 bases). Germline CDR1 and CDR2: SEHNR and FQNEAQ (reference sequence). V was cut by 7 bases and J by 2 bases, with 17 bases left in between. The CDR3 sequence is 16 residues long. The CDR3 coding sequence is TGTGCCAGCACCCCAGGGGACTATACAAACACCGGGGAGCTGTTTTTT. It encodes CASTPGDYTNTGELFF.

Only a few counts were recorded for this clonotype. The V gene is TRBV20-1, the J gene TRBJ2-3; D is unresolved. The CDR3 totals 15 residues. Trimming took off 6 bases at V and 0 bases at J, with 16 bases between the two ends. Germline CDR1 reads DFQATT; CDR2 reads SNEGSKA (reference sequence). The CDR3 here is CSATNSSLSTDTQYF. The CDR3 nucleotides are TGCAGTGCGACAAATAGCTCACTGAGCACAGATACGCAGTATTTT.

The chain has TRBV10-3 and TRBJ2-5, with 9 bases fitting TRBD2. Losses at the gene ends were 0 bases for V and 2 bases for J; bases not matched to a gene: 10. CDR3 length: 18 amino acids. Germline CDR1 is ENHRY and CDR2 is SYGVKD. The CDR3 is CAISESFGKRGAQETQYF. The CDR3 nucleotides are TGTGCCATCAGTGAGTCGTTCGGGAAGCGGGGGGCACAAGAGACCCAGTACTTC.

V gene TRBV7-3 combines with J gene TRBJ2-3; D remains unclear. Trimming removed 1 base from V and 4 bases from J, with 12 bases in between. The CDR3 covers 15 residues. CDR1 and CDR2 from the germline V gene are SGHTA and FQGTGA. The CDR3 loop reads CASSLRGLVADTQYF. CDR3 bases: TGTGCCAGCAGCTTAAGAGGCTTGGTGGCAGATACGCAGTATTTT.

In this sample, this clonotype turned up once. One junction end does not reproduce the germline sequence, and a read error may be involved. The rearrangement joins TRBV7-2 to TRBJ2-7; D not resolved. Looked up from germline, CDR1 is SGHTA and CDR2 is FQGNSA. CDR3 size: 12 residues. The CDR3 loop reads CVSSQGPYEQYF. The CDR3 DNA reads TGTGTCAGCAGCCAAGGGCCCTACGAGCAGTACTTC.

The chain joins TRBV4-3 to TRBJ2-2, with a weak D call TRBD2 (6 bases). V shed 0 bases and J shed 4 bases, with 21 bases lying between them. The CDR3 loop spans 19 amino acids. The germline V gene has CDR1 LGHNA and CDR2 YSLEER. CDR3 protein: CASSQDPIPLQEGTGELFF. The DNA of the CDR3 is TGCGCCAGCAGCCAAGATCCCATCCCCCTCCAGGAGGGCACCGGGGAGCTGTTTTTT.

V and J are TRBV7-2 and TRBJ2-3; the D is unclear. CDR3 length: 12 residues. Germline CDR1 is SGHTA and CDR2 is FQGNSA. With 1 base removed from V and 7 bases from J, the gap between germline ends came to 6 bases. CDR3 loop: CASSLDTNTQYF. CDR3 coding DNA: TGTGCCAGCAGCTTAGATACAAATACGCAGTATTTT.

This clonotype was seen a handful of times. V gene TRBV15 combines with J gene TRBJ2-1; D may be TRBD1 (6 bases). There are 13 residues in the CDR3. Germline CDR1 is LNHNV and CDR2 is YYDKDF (reference sequence). Trimming took 1 base from V and 9 from J, leaving 10 bases between them. The CDR3 loop is CATSRVGGSEQFF. The CDR3 DNA reads as TGTGCCACCAGCAGAGTAGGGGGTAGTGAGCAGTTCTTC. Variable domain in full (rest from reference TRBV15 and TRBJ2-1): DAMVIQNPRYQVTQFGKPVTLSCSQTLNHNVMYWYQQKSSQAPKLLFHYYDKDFNNEADTPDNFQSRRPNTSFCFLDIRSPGLGDTAMYLCATSRVGGSEQFFGPGTRLTVL.

This clonotype was found a few times. The genes are TRBV29-1 and TRBJ2-2, with 9 nucleotides matching TRBD2. The CDR3 runs 14 residues. The V gene's germline CDR1 is SQVTM and CDR2 ANQGSEA. V gave up 6 bases and J gave up 0 bases; unmatched junction bases: 2. CDR3 sequence: CSVRLAANTGELFF. In DNA form, the CDR3 reads TGCAGCGTCAGACTAGCGGCGAACACCGGGGAGCTGTTTTTT.

The gene calls are TRBV20-1 and TRBJ2-7; no firm D call. V was shortened by 6 bases and J by 5 bases, with 11 bases between the two germline ends. CDR1 is DFQATT, CDR2 SNEGSKA, per germline (reference sequence). The CDR3 spans 11 residues. CDR3 residues: CSAHLVNEQYF. The CDR3 DNA is TGCAGTGCGCACCTAGTGAACGAGCAGTACTTC.

This clonotype was observed at least ten times. The V and J genes are TRBV12-3 or TRBV12-4 and TRBJ2-2; D is undetermined. V was trimmed by 1 base and J by 2 bases, leaving 5 bases between them. This CDR3 contains 14 residues. In nucleotides, the CDR3 is TGTGCCAGCAGTTTAGGGAGAAACACCGGGGAGCTGTTTTTT. As protein: CASSLGRNTGELFF.

The chain has TRBV19 and TRBJ2-5; perhaps TRBD2 as D (6 bases). V lost 5 bases and J 1 base, leaving 11 bases between the germline ends. From germline, CDR1 is LNHDA and CDR2 SQIVND (reference sequence). CDR3 length equals 14 residues. The CDR3 loop reads CASSEGRIQETQYF. The CDR3 nucleotides read TGTGCCAGTAGTGAAGGGAGGATCCAAGAGACCCAGTACTTC. The variable domain in full, with the rest retrieved from reference TRBV19 and TRBJ2-5, is DGGITQSPKYLFRKEGQNVTLSCEQNLNHDAMYWYRQDPGQGLRLIYYSQIVNDFQKGDIAEGYSVSREKKESFPLTVTSAQKNPTAFYLCASSEGRIQETQYFGPGTRLLVL.

This clonotype was counted only a few times. This rearrangement joins TRBV7-9 to TRBJ2-1, with 7 bases identical to TRBD2. The germline V gene encodes CDR1 SEHNR and CDR2 FQNEAQ (reference sequence). V lost 3 bases to trimming and J lost 4 bases; unmatched junction nucleotides: 3. The CDR3 runs to 14 residues. CDR3 nucleotide sequence: TGTGCCAGCAGCTTTGCGGGGGAGTACAATGAGCAGTTCTTC. It encodes CASSFAGEYNEQFF.

The chain links TRBV20-1 to TRBJ2-1; TRBD2 matches 7 bases. Germline trimming cut 5 bases from V and 15 bases from J; bases unmatched to any gene: 13. The CDR3 runs to 12 residues. The germline V gene has CDR1 DFQATT and CDR2 SNEGSKA (reference sequence). The CDR3 region is CSAWSPGLNPFF. The CDR3 nucleotides read TGCAGTGCTTGGTCACCGGGACTAAATCCGTTCTTC.

This clonotype came up a few times. J is TRBJ2-3 and V is TRBV7-2; 7 positions agree with TRBD1. After removal of 2 bases from V and 3 bases from J, the junction contained 11 bases not matched to a gene. Germline lookup yields CDR1 SGHTA and CDR2 FQGNSA. CDR3 length: 17 amino acids. The CDR3 nucleotides are TGTGCCAGCAGCTTATTATTCTCGTCCAGGGGGACAGATACGCAGTATTTT. Its translation: CASSLLFSSRGTDTQYF.

As for this clonotype: Compared with germline, one end of the junction differs, possibly owing to a read error. The chain employs TRBV20-1 and TRBJ2-2; D ambiguous. The CDR3 loop spans 13 amino acids. Germline-derived CDR1 and CDR2 are DFQATT and SNEGSKA (reference sequence). The CDR3, as DNA: TGCAGTTCTAGAGACTCCTACACCGGGGAGCTGTTTTTT. Translation gives CSSRDSYTGELFF.

CDR3 in DNA: TGCAGTGCTAGAGCGTCTAGCGGGAGCGAAGAGACCCAGTACTTC. Translation: CSARASSGSEETQYF. This chain connects TRBV20-1 to TRBJ2-5, with 10 nucleotides matching TRBD2. Trimming removed 1 base from V and 3 bases from J; junction bases left unmatched: 5. The CDR3 runs 15 residues. CDR1 and CDR2 (germline): DFQATT, SNEGSKA (reference sequence).

This clonotype has more than one count but fewer than ten. DNA for the CDR3: TGCAGCGTTGAAGATCTTGAGGGGAGCTACAATGAGCAGTTCTTC. As protein: CSVEDLEGSYNEQFF. The chain uses TRBV29-1 and TRBJ2-1; D may correspond to TRBD1 or TRBD2 (5 bases each). Deletions cut 0 bases from V and 3 bases from J, with 12 bases between. The CDR3 sequence is 15 residues long. CDR1 and CDR2 (germline): SQVTM, ANQGSEA.

V usage is TRBV18 and J usage is TRBJ2-3, with a tentative D call TRBD2 (5 bases). The V end lost 3 bases, the J end lost 0 bases, and 13 bases lay between the germline ends. CDR1 is KGHSH and CDR2 is LQKENI in the germline V gene. The CDR3 is 16 residues long. The CDR3 DNA sequence: TGTGCCAGCTCACCTCTACCCGGGATAAGCACAGATACGCAGTATTTT. Amino acids: CASSPLPGISTDTQYF.

The chain recombines TRBV27 with TRBJ1-1, with TRBD1 as a possible D gene (5 bases). Germline V gene data show CDR1 as MNHEY and CDR2 as SMNVEV (reference sequence). This CDR3 is 13 amino acids long. The ends were cut back, 6 bases at V and 4 bases at J, with 12 bases in the middle. In DNA, the CDR3 is TGTGCCAGCAGACCTGACAGAGTCACTGAAGCTTTCTTT. Amino acid sequence: CASRPDRVTEAFF.

This clonotype was detected a few times. The J gene is TRBJ2-1, the V gene TRBV7-9; 14 bases are a match to TRBD2. The CDR3 sequence is 17 residues long. Trimming took 5 bases from V and 3 from J; bases not matched to a gene: 6. Germline values: CDR1 SEHNR, CDR2 FQNEAQ (reference sequence). Written as DNA, the CDR3 is TGTGCCAGCAGCCCCGGGACTAGCGGGGGATACTACAATGAGCAGTTCTTC. Translated, it gives CASSPGTSGGYYNEQFF.

The chain carries TRBV10-3 and TRBJ2-7; D unresolved. Germline V gene data show CDR1 as ENHRY and CDR2 as SYGVKD. The CDR3 covers 14 residues. Trimming removed 7 bases at V and 3 bases at J, with 16 bases between. The CDR3 here is CAITPDPLVYEQYF. The CDR3 region has the DNA TGTGCCATCACCCCTGACCCATTAGTCTACGAGCAGTACTTC.

The gene calls are TRBV5-1 and TRBJ2-7; the D gene is possibly TRBD1 (6 bases). The CDR3 is made up of 16 amino acids. Trimming removed 0 bases at V and 2 bases at J, with 15 bases between. The germline CDR1 and CDR2 sequences are SGHRS and YFSETQ. The CDR3 here is CASSLGQGMVAYEQYF. In nucleotides, the CDR3 is TGCGCCAGCAGCTTGGGGCAGGGGATGGTGGCCTACGAGCAGTACTTC. Full variable domain (rest looked up from reference TRBV5-1 and TRBJ2-7): KAGVTQTPRYLIKTRGQQVTLSCSPISGHRSVSWYQQTPGQGLQFLFEYFSETQRNKGNFPGRFSGRQFSNSRSEMNVSTLELGDSALYLCASSLGQGMVAYEQYFGPGTRLTVT.

This clonotype was recorded a few times. The chain is built from TRBV6-1 and TRBJ2-7; the D is unclear. CDR3 length: 13 residues. V lost 4 bases to trimming and J lost 0 bases, with 7 bases between them. CDR1 is MNHNS and CDR2 is SASEGT in the germline V gene. CDR3 region: CASSVPNSYEQYF. DNA for the CDR3: TGTGCCAGCAGTGTCCCGAACTCCTACGAGCAGTACTTC.

This clonotype has a single count. The rearrangement links TRBV20-1 to TRBJ1-1, with 7 bases lining up with TRBD1. The CDR3 sequence is 13 residues long. Germline-derived CDR1 and CDR2 are DFQATT and SNEGSKA (reference sequence). Losses at the gene ends were 0 bases for V and 5 bases for J; bases not matched to a gene: 3. CDR3 sequence (DNA): TGCAGTGCTAGAGAGGACAGGACGACTGAAGCTTTCTTT. This gives the protein CSAREDRTTEAFF.

Only a few counts were recorded for this clonotype. The V and J genes are TRBV6-5 and TRBJ2-7, with 10 positions matching TRBD2. Germline-derived CDR1 and CDR2 are MNHEY and SVGAGI. This CDR3 has 15 amino acids. J was trimmed by 3 bases and V by 0 bases; bases with no gene match: 2. This chain's CDR3 is CASSYSPSGGYEQYF. Here the CDR3 DNA reads TGTGCCAGCAGTTACTCTCCTAGCGGGGGCTACGAGCAGTACTTC.

V usage is TRBV29-1 and J usage is TRBJ1-5; D is uncertain. This CDR3 comprises 12 residues. CDR1 and CDR2 from the germline V gene are SQVTM and ANQGSEA. Trimming took 6 bases from V and 3 from J, leaving 9 bases between them. The CDR3 nucleotides read TGCAGCGTAAGGGAAATCAATCAGCCCCAGCATTTT. This translates into CSVREINQPQHF.